This T cell receptor beta chain was identified during a study of T-cell memory formation after mild COVID-19. The study, taken as a whole, reports: Mainly in CM and EM were contracting CD4+ clones; CD8+ were in EMRA.

Trimming stripped 6 bases from V and 7 bases from J, with 19 bases between. This CDR3 is 15 amino acids long. Germline V gene sequence: CDR1 SEHNR, CDR2 FQNEAQ (reference sequence). In this sample, this clonotype turned up a few times. No antigen is known for it. A single record per CDR3 protein comes from TCRdb applying MiXCR to the 5' RACE reads. In the table there are 180,000 or so distinct CDR3 sequences, 16% of which are singletons. Input material: PBMCs or a T cell subset sorted from them (not recorded which). The chain has TRBV7-9 and TRBJ1-3, with D tentatively TRBD1 (6 bases). The source of this sequence is an adult woman who had mild COVID-19 (a few samples of this study predate the infection). Cell type and time point are not known. The CDR3 DNA reads TGTGCCAGCAGTAAACGGGCAGGGGAGAGGAACACCATATATTTT. This translates into CASSKRAGERNTIYF.